The 14 T cell receptor beta chains given below trace back to one sample, sequenced in a study of blood T cell repertoires in COVID-19. Clones were read by immunoSEQ multiplex PCR, and TCRdb kept only the in-frame ones, dropping some. The profile shows 150,000 to 200,000 clones, roughly 77% of them singletons. The sample was PBMCs or T cells enriched from blood (not recorded which). Receptors were obtained from a woman between 50 and 59 years old with acute COVID-19.

This clone was seen once. The J gene is TRBJ2-3, the V gene TRBV5-8; possible D gene TRBD2, 6 bases. With 3 bases removed from V and 3 bases from J, the gap between germline ends came to 14 bases. The germline gives CDR1 SGHTS, CDR2 YDEGEE. The CDR3 totals 15 residues. The CDR3 DNA reads TGTGCCAGCAGCTCGGGAGACTCGGAGACAGATACGCAGTATTTT. Translation: CASSSGDSETDTQYF.

This clone has more than one count but fewer than ten. CDR3 loop: CASRLQGGNNQPQHF. CDR3 bases: TGTGCCAGCAGGCTACAGGGGGGAAACAATCAGCCCCAGCATTTT. The chain links TRBV6-5 to TRBJ1-5; 8 bases are a match to TRBD1. Trimming took 6 bases from V and 3 from J; bases not matched to a gene: 7. The CDR3 runs to 15 residues. CDR1 MNHEY and CDR2 SVGAGI come from the germline V gene.

This chain joins TRBV4-2 and TRBJ1-2; TRBD1 agrees at 7 bases. The CDR3 is 15 amino acids. Per germline, CDR1 LGHNA and CDR2 YNFKEQ. V lost 5 bases, J lost 0 bases, and 6 bases stayed unmatched. The CDR3 protein is CASSYTGDSNYGYTF. In DNA, the CDR3 is TGTGCCAGCAGCTACACAGGGGATTCTAACTATGGCTACACCTTC.

The rearrangement uses TRBV7-9 and TRBJ1-2, with D possibly TRBD1 on 5 matching bases. Trimming stripped 0 bases from V and 5 bases from J, with 10 bases between. This CDR3 region has 14 residues. Germline CDR1 and CDR2: SEHNR and FQNEAQ (reference sequence). CDR3 in DNA: TGTGCCAGCAGCTTAGCGCAGGGTTGGTATGGCTACACCTTC. Translation gives CASSLAQGWYGYTF.

V gene TRBV7-2 combines with J gene TRBJ1-4; no firm D call. The CDR3 contains 16 residues. Germline V gene sequence: CDR1 SGHTA, CDR2 FQGNSA. Trimming removed 2 bases at V and 6 bases at J, with 16 bases between. CDR3 region: CASSLWGWVGDEKLFF. The DNA for the CDR3 is TGTGCCAGCAGCTTATGGGGTTGGGTGGGAGATGAAAAACTGTTTTTT.

This chain joins TRBV12-3 or TRBV12-4 and TRBJ1-4; D unresolved. The CDR3 totals 11 residues. The V end was cut by 3 bases, the J end by 8 bases, with 4 bases between. The CDR3 reads CASSLTEKLFF. CDR3 DNA sequence: TGTGCCAGCAGTTTGACAGAAAAACTGTTTTTT.

This chain uses TRBV18 with TRBJ1-1; 11 nucleotides line up with TRBD1. The CDR3 length is 15 residues. Trimming removed 1 base from V and 10 bases from J; junction bases left unmatched: 8. The germline gives CDR1 KGHSH, CDR2 LQKENI. The CDR3 region has the DNA TGTGCCAGCTCACCACAGGGACAGGGGGTCCTGGTAGCTTTCTTT. It specifies CASSPQGQGVLVAFF.

This rearrangement joins TRBV18 to TRBJ1-2; 9 nucleotides match TRBD1. CDR1 is KGHSH, CDR2 LQKENI, per germline. The junction had 3 bases not matched to a gene; V was cut back by 2 bases and J by 2 bases. The CDR3 is made up of 15 amino acids. The CDR3 spells CASSPGDRVNYGYTF. In nucleotides, the CDR3 is TGTGCCAGCTCACCAGGGGACAGGGTGAACTATGGCTACACCTTC.

This clone was observed a handful of times. The V call is TRBV28, the J call TRBJ1-3; 7 bases are a match to TRBD1. This CDR3 is built from 14 residues. Germline values: CDR1 MDHEN, CDR2 SYDVKM. The V segment lost 5 bases and the J segment 7 bases; nucleotides outside the gene matches: 8. The CDR3 reads CASSNRGARNTIYF. Here the CDR3 DNA reads TGTGCCAGCAGTAACAGGGGAGCCCGCAACACCATATATTTT.

This sequence joins TRBV7-3 and TRBJ1-4, with 8 nucleotides matching TRBD1. The CDR3 is made up of 13 amino acids. CDR1 is SGHTA, CDR2 FQGTGA, per germline. V dropped 9 bases and J dropped 3; count of bases not matched to a gene: 3. This CDR3 is CASSRGPNEKLFF. CDR3 DNA: TGTGCCAGTTCCAGGGGGCCTAATGAAAAACTGTTTTTT. The entire variable domain, with the rest obtained from reference TRBV7-3 and TRBJ1-4, is as follows: GAGVSQTPSNKVTEKGKYVELRCDPISGHTALYWYRQSLGQGPEFLIYFQGTGAADDSGLPNDRFFAVRPEGSVSTLKIQRTERGDSAVYLCASSRGPNEKLFFGSGTQLSVL.

The chain has TRBV5-1 and TRBJ1-2; no definite D call. The length of the CDR3 is 15 residues. V lost 3 bases to trimming and J lost 0 bases, with 12 bases between them. Germline V lookup: CDR1 SGHRS, CDR2 YFSETQ. CDR3 sequence: CASSSEPSTNYGYTF. CDR3 bases: TGCGCCAGCAGCTCCGAACCGAGTACTAACTATGGCTACACCTTC.

This clone was seen a single time. The V and J genes are TRBV7-8 and TRBJ2-2; 7 bases match TRBD1. The CDR3 spans 15 residues. The ends lost 1 base at V and 2 bases at J; junction bases unmatched: 1. Germline CDR1 and CDR2: SGHVS and FQNEAQ. CDR3 amino acids: CASSLGTGNTGELFF. In nucleotides, the CDR3 is TGTGCCAGCAGCTTAGGGACAGGAAACACCGGGGAGCTGTTTTTT. The full variable domain, rest sourced from reference TRBV7-8 and TRBJ2-2, is GAGVSQSPRYKVAKRGQDVALRCDPISGHVSLFWYQQALGQGPEFLTYFQNEAQLDKSGLPSDRFFAERPEGSVSTLKIQRTQQEDSAVYLCASSLGTGNTGELFFGEGSRLTVL.

The chain uses TRBV7-2 and TRBJ1-1, with a tentative D call TRBD1 (5 bases). The CDR3 spans 16 residues. Germline lookup yields CDR1 SGHTA and CDR2 FQGNSA. The ends were cut back, 1 base at V and 1 base at J, with 13 bases in the middle. The DNA of the CDR3 is TGTGCCAGCAGCTTAGGGGCGGGGGGATCGAACACTGAAGCTTTCTTT. Amino acids: CASSLGAGGSNTEAFF.

The V and J genes are TRBV30 and TRBJ1-2; TRBD1 agrees at 7 bases. Trimming cost V 4 bases and J 7 bases; bases outside gene matches: 18. The CDR3 extends over 16 amino acids. CDR1 is GTSNPN, CDR2 SVGIG, per germline (reference sequence). The CDR3 sequence is CAWTGTEGTPTSGYTF. The CDR3 bases are TGTGCCTGGACCGGGACAGAGGGGACCCCAACCTCTGGCTACACCTTC.